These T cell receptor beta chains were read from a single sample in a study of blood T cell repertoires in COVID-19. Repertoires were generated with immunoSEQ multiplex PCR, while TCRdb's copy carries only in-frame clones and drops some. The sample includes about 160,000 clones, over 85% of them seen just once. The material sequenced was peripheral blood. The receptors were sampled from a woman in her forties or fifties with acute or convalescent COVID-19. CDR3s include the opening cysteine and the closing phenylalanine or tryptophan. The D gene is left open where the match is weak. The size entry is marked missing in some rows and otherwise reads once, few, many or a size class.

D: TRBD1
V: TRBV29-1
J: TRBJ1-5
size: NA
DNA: TGCAGCGTTGAAGAGGGGGGGACAGGGTTTGATCAGCCCCAGCATTTT
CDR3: CSVEEGGTGFDQPQHF

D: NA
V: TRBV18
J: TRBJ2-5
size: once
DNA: TGTGCCAGCTCACCCGGACTGCTCCAAGAGACCCAGTACTTC
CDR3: CASSPGLLQETQYF

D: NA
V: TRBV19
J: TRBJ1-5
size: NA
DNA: TGTGCCAGTAGTATTGGCGGGGGTATAGGGGGAAATCAGCCCCAGCATTTT
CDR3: CASSIGGGIGGNQPQHF

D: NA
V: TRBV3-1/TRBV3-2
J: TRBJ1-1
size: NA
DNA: TGTGCCAGCAGCCAATTAGGACAGAGGGCTTTCTTT
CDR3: CASSQLGQRAFF

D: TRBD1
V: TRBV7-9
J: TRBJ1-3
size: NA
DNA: TGTGCCAGCAGCTCTACTCCGGGACAGGCCTCTGGAAACACCATATATTTT
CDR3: CASSSTPGQASGNTIYF

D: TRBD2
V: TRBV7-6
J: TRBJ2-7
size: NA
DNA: TGTGCCAGCAGCTCCCCCCTGGCTAGCGGGAGTTACGAGCAGTACTTC
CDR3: CASSSPLASGSYEQYF

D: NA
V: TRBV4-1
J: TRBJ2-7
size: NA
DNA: TGCGCCAGCAGCCAAGAACCTAGCTCCTACGAGCAGTACTTC
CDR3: CASSQEPSSYEQYF

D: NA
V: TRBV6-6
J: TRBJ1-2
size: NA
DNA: TGTGCCAGCAATGACAACAACTATGGCTACACCTTC
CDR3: CASNDNNYGYTF

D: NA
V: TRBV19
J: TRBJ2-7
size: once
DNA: TGTGCCAGTACCTCGCGGTCTAGCCCGTACGAGCAGTACTTC
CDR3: CASTSRSSPYEQYF

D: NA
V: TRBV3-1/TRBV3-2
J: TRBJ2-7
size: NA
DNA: TGTGCCAGCAGCCAAGAAGGGGCTTCCTACTACGAGCAGTACTTC
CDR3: CASSQEGASYYEQYF

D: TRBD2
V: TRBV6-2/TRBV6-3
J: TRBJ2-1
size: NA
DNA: TGTGCCAGCAGTTATCATCAGCGGGAGCCGCTCATCAATGAGCAGTTCTTC
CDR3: CASSYHQREPLINEQFF

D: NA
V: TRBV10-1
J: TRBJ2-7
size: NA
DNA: TGCGCCAGCAGCTCTACCCGGTGGGGGCCCTACGAGCAGTACTTC
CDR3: CASSSTRWGPYEQYF

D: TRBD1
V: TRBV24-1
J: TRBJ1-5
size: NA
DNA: TGTGCCACCAGTATACAGGGGGATCAGCCCCAGCATTTT
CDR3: CATSIQGDQPQHF

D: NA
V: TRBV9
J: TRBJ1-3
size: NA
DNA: TGTGCCAGCAGCGTAGCTCTTAACTCTGGAAACACCATATATTTT
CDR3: CASSVALNSGNTIYF

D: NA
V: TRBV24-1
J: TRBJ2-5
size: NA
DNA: TGTGCCACCAGTGACAGGGGCCGGGAGACCCAGTACTTC
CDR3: CATSDRGRETQYF

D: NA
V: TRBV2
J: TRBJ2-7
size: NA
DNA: TGTGCCAGCAGTGAGAGGTTCGTCGAGCAGTACTTC
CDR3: CASSERFVEQYF

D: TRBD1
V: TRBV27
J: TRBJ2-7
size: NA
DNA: TGTGCCAGCAGTTTTGGGACAGGGACCTACGAGCAGTACTTC
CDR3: CASSFGTGTYEQYF

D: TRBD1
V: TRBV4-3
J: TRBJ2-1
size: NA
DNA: TGCGCCAGCAGCCAATGGGGACAGGGCTACAATGAGCAGTTCTTC
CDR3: CASSQWGQGYNEQFF

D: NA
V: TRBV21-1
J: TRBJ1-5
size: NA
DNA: TGTGCCAGTTCTTGTGGAGGGGAGGGAGGCAATCAGCCCCAGCATTTT
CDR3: CASSCGGEGGNQPQHF

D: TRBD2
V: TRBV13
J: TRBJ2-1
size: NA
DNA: TGTGCCAGCAGCTCACGACTAGCGGGAGGGGGGAGCTCCTACAATGAGCAGTTCTTC
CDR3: CASSSRLAGGGSSYNEQFF

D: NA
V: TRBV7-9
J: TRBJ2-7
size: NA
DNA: TGTGCCAGCAGTTCCTCCGGTAACGAGCAGTACTTC
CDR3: CASSSSGNEQYF

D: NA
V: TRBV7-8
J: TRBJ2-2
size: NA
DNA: TGTGCCAGCAGCCGACCGCAGGGGCCCGGGGAGCTGTTTTTT
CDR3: CASSRPQGPGELFF

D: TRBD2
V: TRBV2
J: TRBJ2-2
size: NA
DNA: TGTGCCAGCAGTTGGGCGGGGGGCAGCGGGGAGCTGTTTTTT
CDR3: CASSWAGGSGELFF

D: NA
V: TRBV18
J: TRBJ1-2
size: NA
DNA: TGTGCCAGCTCACTGGGGTGGAGGGATAACTATGGCTACACCTTC
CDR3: CASSLGWRDNYGYTF

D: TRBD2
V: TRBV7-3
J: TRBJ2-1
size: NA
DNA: TGTGCCAGCAGCGCTAGCGGGCTCAGCTCCTACAATGAGCAGTTCTTC
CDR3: CASSASGLSSYNEQFF

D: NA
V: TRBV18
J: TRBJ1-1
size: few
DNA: TGTGCCAGCTCACCTTCGGAGGCCAAGGGTACTTTCTTT
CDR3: CASSPSEAKGTFF

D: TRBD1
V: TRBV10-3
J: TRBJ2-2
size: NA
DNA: TGTGCCGCACAGGGGGGCACCGGGGAGCTGTTTTTT
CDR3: CAAQGGTGELFF

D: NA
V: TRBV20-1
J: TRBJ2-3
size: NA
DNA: TGCAGTGCTAGTCCCAGGACAGATACGCAGTATTTT
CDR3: CSASPRTDTQYF

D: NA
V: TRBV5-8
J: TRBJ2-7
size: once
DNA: TGTGCCAGCAGCTTTTCAGGATCCTACGAGCAGTACTTC
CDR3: CASSFSGSYEQYF

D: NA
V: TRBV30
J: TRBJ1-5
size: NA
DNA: TGTGCCTGGAGTACCCGGGAGAATCAGCCCCAGCATTTT
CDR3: CAWSTRENQPQHF

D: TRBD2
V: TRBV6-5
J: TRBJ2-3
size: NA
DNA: TGTGCCAGCAGTTTCTCGTTAGCGGGGGGCACAGATACGCAGTATTTT
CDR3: CASSFSLAGGTDTQYF

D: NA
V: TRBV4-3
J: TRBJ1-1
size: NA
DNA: TGCGCCAGCAGCCAAGATAGGTCGGGGGATCACACTGAAGCTTTCTTT
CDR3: CASSQDRSGDHTEAFF

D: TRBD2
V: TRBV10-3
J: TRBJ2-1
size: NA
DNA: TGTGCCATCAGTGAGTCGTCGGGGACTAGCGTCAATGAGCAGTTCTTC
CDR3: CAISESSGTSVNEQFF

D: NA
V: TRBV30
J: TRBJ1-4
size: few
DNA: TGTGCCTGGAGCCCAGTTGCAACTAATGAAAAACTGTTTTTT
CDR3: CAWSPVATNEKLFF

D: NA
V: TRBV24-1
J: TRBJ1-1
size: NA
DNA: TGTGCCACCAGTGGGGGACAACCGAACACTGAAGCTTTCTTT
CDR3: CATSGGQPNTEAFF

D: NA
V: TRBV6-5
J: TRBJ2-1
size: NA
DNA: TGTGCCATATCACCACAGGGGGGACTATACAATGAGCAGTTCTTC
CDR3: CAISPQGGLYNEQFF

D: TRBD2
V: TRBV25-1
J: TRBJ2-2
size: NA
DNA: TGTGCCAGCAGTGACCCTGGAGCGGGGGGGTTCGCCGGGGAGCTGTTTTTT
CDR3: CASSDPGAGGFAGELFF

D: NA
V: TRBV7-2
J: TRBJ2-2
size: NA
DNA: TGTGCCAGCAGCTTATATTACACCGGGGAGCTGTTTTTT
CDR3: CASSLYYTGELFF

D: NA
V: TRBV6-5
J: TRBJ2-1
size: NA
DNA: TGTGCCGCCGGCCCAGGAACTGACTACAATGAGCAGTTCTTC
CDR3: CAAGPGTDYNEQFF

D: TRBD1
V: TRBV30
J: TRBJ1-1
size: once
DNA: TGTGCCTGGAGTGTAGGACAGGGAGCTTTCTTT
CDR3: CAWSVGQGAFF

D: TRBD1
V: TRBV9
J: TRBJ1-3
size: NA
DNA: TGTGCCAGCAGCGCATCATACAGGGGGCAAGGTGGAAACACCATATATTTT
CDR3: CASSASYRGQGGNTIYF